These 30 T cell receptor beta chains were all obtained from the same sample, sequenced in a study of early T cells in non-severe SARS-CoV-2 infection. TCRdb independently ran MiXCR on the 5' RACE reads; one entry per CDR3 protein. This table has 74,000 or so distinct CDR3 sequences, approximately 10% appearing once. The sequenced sample consisted of whole blood. These receptors were taken from an adult who was a healthcare worker with PCR-confirmed SARS-CoV-2 infection or an uninfected control (not recorded which).

This clonotype was seen many times. The CDR3 DNA is TGTGCCAGCAGCTTAGAGACAGGCTATATCTTCAATGAGCAGTTCTTC. This gives the protein CASSLETGYIFNEQFF. This chain uses TRBV7-8 with TRBJ2-1, with D tentatively TRBD1 (6 bases). In germline, CDR1 is SGHVS, CDR2 FQNEAQ. The germline V and J ends were trimmed by 1 base and 6 bases, with 16 bases remaining between them. This CDR3 has 16 amino acids.

The CDR3 spells CASSLTGTRSQTQYF. The DNA for the CDR3 is TGTGCCAGCAGCTTAACCGGGACTAGAAGCCAGACCCAGTACTTC. The V gene is TRBV7-2, the J gene TRBJ2-5, with 8 positions matching TRBD2. V lost 2 bases and J lost 6; bases outside the gene matches: 8. CDR3 size: 15 residues. Germline values: CDR1 SGHTA, CDR2 FQGNSA.

This clonotype appeared a few times. This chain connects TRBV7-2 to TRBJ2-1; TRBD1 is a possible D gene (5 bases). V was shortened by 3 bases and J by 4 bases, with 13 bases between the two germline ends. This CDR3 comprises 15 residues. The germline V gene encodes CDR1 SGHTA and CDR2 FQGNSA. The CDR3 region is CASSFSGRGYNEQFF. The DNA for the CDR3 is TGTGCCAGCAGCTTCAGTGGAAGGGGATACAATGAGCAGTTCTTC.

This clonotype was observed a handful of times. This chain uses TRBV18 with TRBJ2-5, with TRBD2 as a possible D gene (6 bases). Germline V gives CDR1 KGHSH, CDR2 LQKENI. CDR3 length: 17 amino acids. V was trimmed by 0 bases and J by 1 base, leaving 15 bases between them. CDR3 DNA: TGTGCCAGCTCACCACCTTCCGGGAGAGGTCCCCAAGAGACCCAGTACTTC. Its protein is CASSPPSGRGPQETQYF.

This clonotype was detected many times. V is TRBV20-1 and J is TRBJ1-2; 10 bases agree with TRBD1. The V gene end was trimmed by 3 bases and the J gene end by 3 bases; junction bases not matched to a gene: 10. The CDR3 length is 16 residues. CDR1 DFQATT and CDR2 SNEGSKA come from the germline V gene (reference sequence). Here the CDR3 DNA reads TGCAGTGCTAGTGGGGGACAGGGGTTCTCGGACTATGGCTACACCTTC. Translating gives CSASGGQGFSDYGYTF.

The chain joins TRBV6-1 to TRBJ2-7, with 8 bases lining up with TRBD1. V was pared by 5 bases and J by 2 bases, with 8 bases of the junction left unmatched. The CDR3 has 15 residues. The germline gives CDR1 MNHNS, CDR2 SASEGT. The CDR3 region has the DNA TGTGCCAGCAGTTACTGGGGGACAGGCCCCTACGAGCAGTACTTC. Translation: CASSYWGTGPYEQYF.

In its sample, this clonotype was seen many times. The chain links TRBV2 to TRBJ1-5, with TRBD1 matching 8 bases. CDR1 and CDR2 (germline): SNHLY, FYNNEI. The CDR3 contains 15 residues. With V trimmed by 6 bases and J by 1 base, 5 bases remained unmatched. CDR3 coding DNA: TGTGCCAGCAGAGGACAGGGTCTAAGCAATCAGCCCCAGCATTTT. Translation gives CASRGQGLSNQPQHF.

This chain joins TRBV5-1 and TRBJ2-7, with TRBD2 as a possible D gene (5 bases). Germline V gene lookup returns CDR1 SGHRS and CDR2 YFSETQ. Trimming cost V 0 bases and J 3 bases, with 7 bases left between them. There are 13 residues in the CDR3. The CDR3 DNA follows: TGCGCCAGCAGCTTGGGTAGCGACTACGAGCAGTACTTC. Protein: CASSLGSDYEQYF.

This clonotype was counted at least ten times. The rearrangement joins TRBV19 to TRBJ2-7; D uncertain. This CDR3 spans 13 amino acids. CDR1 LNHDA and CDR2 SQIVND come from the germline V gene (reference sequence). Trimming pared 5 bases from V and 2 bases from J, leaving 10 bases between. The CDR3 reads CASSPETTYEQYF. The CDR3 DNA follows: TGTGCCAGTAGTCCTGAAACCACCTACGAGCAGTACTTC.

V and J are TRBV7-9 and TRBJ1-2; weak D call: TRBD1 (5 bases). CDR1 is SEHNR and CDR2 is FQNEAQ in the germline V gene (reference sequence). This CDR3 has 12 amino acids. V was shortened by 5 bases and J by 8 bases, with 12 bases between the two germline ends. CDR3 sequence: CASSAQGEGYTF. DNA of the CDR3: TGTGCCAGCAGCGCCCAGGGTGAAGGCTACACCTTC.

This sequence joins TRBV6-6 and TRBJ1-1; D unclear. Per the germline V gene, CDR1 is MNHNY and CDR2 is SVGAGI (reference sequence). V was shortened by 7 bases and J by 1 base, with 25 bases between the two germline ends. The CDR3 totals 18 residues. This chain's CDR3 is CASTYAPGTDPSNTEAFF. CDR3 nucleotides: TGTGCCAGCACCTACGCCCCAGGCACAGACCCTTCGAACACTGAAGCTTTCTTT.

In its sample, this clonotype was seen a few times. This chain uses TRBV14 with TRBJ2-7; D is unclear. Germline loops: CDR1 SGHDN, CDR2 FVKESK. Trimming pared 3 bases from V and 0 bases from J, leaving 9 bases between. The CDR3 has 14 amino acids. CDR3: CASSQGYYSYEQYF. Written as DNA, the CDR3 is TGTGCCAGCAGCCAGGGGTACTACTCCTACGAGCAGTACTTC.

At least ten counts were recorded for this clonotype. CDR3 nucleotides: TGCGCCAGCAGCGAGGTGCTGGCTAGCGGGATACAGCAGTTCTTC. This gives the protein CASSEVLASGIQQFF. V gene TRBV4-1 combines with J gene TRBJ2-1, with TRBD2 matching over 9 bases. CDR3 length: 15 residues. V lost 5 bases and J lost 11; bases outside the gene matches: 13. Germline CDR1 MGHRA, CDR2 YSYEKL.

This clonotype was recorded at least ten times. The chain recombines TRBV29-1 with TRBJ1-2; D possibly corresponds to TRBD1 (5 bases). CDR3 length: 11 residues. The V end was cut by 4 bases, the J end by 6 bases, with 9 bases between. Germline V lookup: CDR1 SQVTM, CDR2 ANQGSEA. CDR3 sequence reads: CSVAGPDGYTF. DNA for the CDR3: TGCAGCGTTGCAGGGCCAGATGGCTACACCTTC.

The CDR3 sequence is CASSQVRGINTEAFF. CDR3 in DNA: TGTGCCAGCAGCCAAGTCAGGGGTATCAACACTGAAGCTTTCTTT. V is TRBV3-1 and J is TRBJ1-1; perhaps TRBD1 as D (6 bases). The germline CDR1 and CDR2 sequences are LGHDT and YNNKEL (reference sequence). Trimming pared 1 base from V and 2 bases from J, leaving 11 bases between. The CDR3 contains 15 residues.

This clonotype was recorded many times. The gene calls are TRBV11-2 and TRBJ2-1; no definite D call. V was clipped by 5 bases and J by 6 bases, with 8 bases between them. There are 12 residues in the CDR3. Germline V gives CDR1 SGHAT, CDR2 FQNNGV. CDR3 sequence (DNA): TGTGCCAGCAGCCCCGACGGCAATGAGCAGTTCTTC. Translation gives CASSPDGNEQFF. The entire variable domain, with the rest obtained from reference TRBV11-2 and TRBJ2-1, is as follows: EAGVAQSPRYKIIEKRQSVAFWCNPISGHATLYWYQQILGQGPKLLIQFQNNGVVDDSQLPKDRFSAERLKGVDSTLKIQPAKLEDSAVYLCASSPDGNEQFFGPGTRLTVL.

This clonotype was counted at least ten times. This chain joins TRBV2 and TRBJ2-7; D is perhaps TRBD1 (5 bases). Germline V CDR1 and CDR2: SNHLY, FYNNEI. This CDR3 region has 12 residues. V dropped 8 bases and J dropped 12 bases, with 20 bases sitting between them. The CDR3, as DNA: TGTGCCAGCTCTGCGAAGGGGTCCGCGTGGTACTTC. Protein: CASSAKGSAWYF. The full variable domain, in which reference TRBV2 and TRBJ2-7 provide the parts outside the CDR3, is EPEVTQTPSHQVTQMGQEVILRCVPISNHLYFYWYRQILGQKVEFLVSFYNNEISEKSEIFDDQFSVERPDGSNFTLKIRSTKLEDSAMYFCASSAKGSAWYFGPGTRLTVT.

This clonotype came up many times. As DNA, the CDR3 is TGTGCCAGCAGTGAGTGGGGGTCGGGCACTGAAGCTTTCTTT. Residues: CASSEWGSGTEAFF. The gene calls are TRBV6-1 and TRBJ1-1; perhaps TRBD1 as D (5 bases). The length of the CDR3 is 14 residues. In germline, CDR1 is MNHNS, CDR2 SASEGT. Trimming removed 3 bases from V and 4 bases from J, with 12 bases in between.

The chain is built from TRBV29-1 and TRBJ2-7; weak D call: TRBD2 (6 bases). Per the germline V gene, CDR1 is SQVTM and CDR2 is ANQGSEA. V lost 3 bases and J 3 bases, leaving 15 bases between the germline ends. The CDR3 totals 14 residues. The CDR3 spells CSVEGLAPLYEQYF. CDR3 sequence (DNA): TGCAGCGTTGAGGGGCTAGCGCCGCTCTACGAGCAGTACTTC.

Ten or more counts support this clonotype. The chain couples TRBV7-8 to TRBJ2-1; 12 bases map to TRBD1. Trimming removed 5 bases from V and 8 bases from J; junction bases left unmatched: 10. Germline CDR1 SGHVS, CDR2 FQNEAQ. The CDR3 runs to 16 residues. This chain's CDR3 is CASSPDPGQGAYEQFF. The CDR3 DNA reads TGTGCCAGCAGCCCAGACCCGGGACAGGGGGCCTATGAGCAGTTCTTC.

This clonotype was recorded at least ten times. V is TRBV7-3 and J is TRBJ2-2; D unclear. CDR1 is SGHTA and CDR2 is FQGTGA in the germline V gene. V lost 2 bases and J lost 7, with 14 bases in between. The CDR3 extends over 15 amino acids. DNA of the CDR3: TGTGCCAGCAGCTTAGGCTTTGACCCGGGCGGGGAGCTGTTTTTT. Amino acid sequence: CASSLGFDPGGELFF.

There are many counts of this clonotype. The chain links TRBV12-3 or TRBV12-4 to TRBJ1-1; D gene ambiguous. V gave up 3 bases and J gave up 1 base, with 24 bases separating them. This CDR3 has 19 amino acids. The CDR3 here is CASSFPSFPLGFSNTEAFF. CDR3 in DNA: TGTGCCAGCAGTTTTCCAAGTTTCCCTCTGGGTTTCTCGAACACTGAAGCTTTCTTT.

This clonotype was seen repeatedly, ten times or more. This sequence joins TRBV11-3 and TRBJ2-2, with D perhaps matching TRBD1 (5 bases). Deletions cut 5 bases from V and 8 bases from J, with 18 bases between. The germline V gene encodes CDR1 SGHNT and CDR2 YENEEA. This CDR3 is 15 amino acids long. The CDR3: CASSDVTGGRGELFF. CDR3 in DNA: TGTGCCAGCAGCGATGTAACAGGTGGAAGGGGGGAGCTGTTTTTT. Looking up the rest from reference TRBV11-3 and TRBJ2-2 gives the full variable domain: EAGVVQSPRYKIIEKKQPVAFWCNPISGHNTLYWYLQNLGQGPELLIRYENEEAVDDSQLPKDRFSAERLKGVDSTLKIQPAELGDSAVYLCASSDVTGGRGELFFGEGSRLTVL.

This clonotype was observed at least ten times. This chain links TRBV18 with TRBJ1-4; a possible D gene is TRBD1 (5 bases). V lost 6 bases and J 0 bases, leaving 14 bases between the germline ends. CDR3 length: 16 residues. Germline CDR1 reads KGHSH; CDR2 reads LQKENI. CDR3 residues: CASSLNDRATNEKLFF. In DNA form, the CDR3 reads TGTGCCAGCTCGCTAAACGACAGAGCAACTAATGAAAAACTGTTTTTT.

This chain links TRBV19 with TRBJ1-5; the D is unclear. The V gene lost 6 bases and the J gene lost 6 bases, with 12 bases spanning the gap. CDR1 and CDR2 (germline): LNHDA, SQIVND (reference sequence). This CDR3 is 13 amino acids long. The CDR3 protein is CASRAYPGQPQHF. DNA for the CDR3: TGTGCCAGTAGAGCTTATCCTGGTCAGCCCCAGCATTTT.

This clonotype has at least ten counts. This chain uses TRBV28 with TRBJ1-5; D possibly corresponds to TRBD1 (6 bases). CDR1 and CDR2 from the germline V gene are MDHEN and SYDVKM. The CDR3 runs 14 residues. Trimming took off 6 bases at V and 1 base at J, with 10 bases between the two ends. DNA for the CDR3: TGTGCCAGCAGCAAAGGGGGGAGCAATCAGCCCCAGCATTTT. This translates into CASSKGGSNQPQHF. Looking up the rest from reference TRBV28 and TRBJ1-5 gives the full variable domain: DVKVTQSSRYLVKRTGEKVFLECVQDMDHENMFWYRQDPGLGLRLIYFSYDVKMKEKGDIPEGYSVSREKKERFSLILESASTNQTSMYLCASSKGGSNQPQHFGDGTRLSIL.

V and J are TRBV5-6 and TRBJ2-5; D possibly corresponds to TRBD2 (5 bases). V gave up 6 bases and J gave up 7 bases, with 16 bases separating them. The CDR3 sequence is 13 residues long. Germline lookup yields CDR1 SGHDT and CDR2 YYEEEE. CDR3 DNA: TGTGCCAGCACTAGGATCCCCGAGGGGACCCAGTACTTC. Its translation: CASTRIPEGTQYF.

This clonotype was recorded at least ten times. The CDR3 nucleotides read TGTGCCAGCAGTTCCAACCCGGGACAGGGGTCCGATGAGCAGTTCTTC. Its protein is CASSSNPGQGSDEQFF. The chain carries TRBV6-6 and TRBJ2-1, with 10 bases matching TRBD1. V lost 4 bases and J lost 8; bases outside the gene matches: 11. The CDR3 is 16 residues long. Germline V lookup: CDR1 MNHNY, CDR2 SVGAGI (reference sequence).

This clonotype was counted a few times. The rearrangement links TRBV7-9 to TRBJ2-7; D remains ambiguous. The V end was cut by 1 base, the J end by 3 bases, with 13 bases between. The length of the CDR3 is 15 residues. Germline V gives CDR1 SEHNR, CDR2 FQNEAQ (reference sequence). CDR3 sequence (DNA): TGTGCCAGCAGCTTAGGTCCCCTTTCCTACTACGAGCAGTACTTC. This codes for CASSLGPLSYYEQYF.

V usage is TRBV29-1 and J usage is TRBJ2-3; D ambiguous. The CDR3 runs 14 residues. Germline V gene sequence: CDR1 SQVTM, CDR2 ANQGSEA. The germline V and J ends were trimmed by 0 bases and 6 bases, with 13 bases remaining between them. The CDR3 is CSVEDLKIPDTQYF. In DNA form, the CDR3 reads TGCAGCGTTGAAGATCTAAAGATTCCGGATACGCAGTATTTT.